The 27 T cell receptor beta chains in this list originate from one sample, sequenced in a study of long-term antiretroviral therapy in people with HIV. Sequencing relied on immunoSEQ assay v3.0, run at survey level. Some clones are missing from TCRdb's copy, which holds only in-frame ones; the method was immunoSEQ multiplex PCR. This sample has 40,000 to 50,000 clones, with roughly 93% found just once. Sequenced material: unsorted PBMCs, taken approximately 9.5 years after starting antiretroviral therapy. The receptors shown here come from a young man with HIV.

The CDR3 bases are TGCGCCGGCCAGGGGGTAGGCTACACCTTC. This sequence encodes CAGQGVGYTF. The chain employs TRBV10-1 and TRBJ1-2, with 7 bases identical to TRBD1. J was trimmed by 8 bases and V by 11 bases; bases with no gene match: 5. Germline V gives CDR1 WNHNN, CDR2 SYGVQD (reference sequence). The CDR3 sequence is 10 residues long.

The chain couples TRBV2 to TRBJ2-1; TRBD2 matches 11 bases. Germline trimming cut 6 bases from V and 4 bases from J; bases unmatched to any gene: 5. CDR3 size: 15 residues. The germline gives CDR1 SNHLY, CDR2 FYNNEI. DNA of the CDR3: TGTGCCAGCAGCAGGACTAGCGGGCGATACAATGAGCAGTTCTTC. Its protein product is CASSRTSGRYNEQFF.

In nucleotides, the CDR3 is TGTGCCAGCAGATGGGGACAGGGTGGAACAGATACGCAGTATTTT. Its translation: CASRWGQGGTDTQYF. The J gene is TRBJ2-3, the V gene TRBV27, with TRBD1 identical over 9 bases. Losses at the gene ends were 6 bases for V and 3 bases for J; bases not matched to a gene: 7. The CDR3 extends over 15 amino acids. Germline V gene data show CDR1 as MNHEY and CDR2 as SMNVEV (reference sequence).

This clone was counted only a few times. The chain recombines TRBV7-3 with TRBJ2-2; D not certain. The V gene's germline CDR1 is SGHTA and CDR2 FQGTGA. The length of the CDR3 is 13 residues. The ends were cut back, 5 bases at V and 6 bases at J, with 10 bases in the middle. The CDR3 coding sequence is TGTGCCAGCAGCACCCAAATGTCCGGGGAGCTGTTTTTT. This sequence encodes CASSTQMSGELFF.

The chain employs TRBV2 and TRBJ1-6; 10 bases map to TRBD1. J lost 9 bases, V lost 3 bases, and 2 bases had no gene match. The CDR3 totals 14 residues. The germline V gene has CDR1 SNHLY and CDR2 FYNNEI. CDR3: CASSEGTGVSPLHF. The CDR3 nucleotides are TGTGCCAGCAGTGAGGGGACAGGGGTTTCACCCCTCCACTTT.

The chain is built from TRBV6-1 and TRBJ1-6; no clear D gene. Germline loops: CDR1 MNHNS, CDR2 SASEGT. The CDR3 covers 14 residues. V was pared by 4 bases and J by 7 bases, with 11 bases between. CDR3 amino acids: CASSGRSLNSPLHF. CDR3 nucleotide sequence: TGTGCCAGCAGTGGAAGGTCCCTAAATTCACCCCTCCACTTT.

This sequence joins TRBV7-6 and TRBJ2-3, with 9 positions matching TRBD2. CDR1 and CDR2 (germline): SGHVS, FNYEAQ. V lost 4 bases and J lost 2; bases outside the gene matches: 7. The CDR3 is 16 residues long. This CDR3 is CASSWAGTSLTDTQYF. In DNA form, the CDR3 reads TGTGCCAGCAGCTGGGCCGGGACTAGCCTCACAGATACGCAGTATTTT.

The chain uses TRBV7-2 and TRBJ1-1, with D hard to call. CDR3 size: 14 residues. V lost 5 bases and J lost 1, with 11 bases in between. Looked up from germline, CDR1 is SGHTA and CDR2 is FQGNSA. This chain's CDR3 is CASSPSAGNTEAFF. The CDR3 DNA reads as TGTGCCAGCAGCCCTAGTGCGGGGAACACTGAAGCTTTCTTT.

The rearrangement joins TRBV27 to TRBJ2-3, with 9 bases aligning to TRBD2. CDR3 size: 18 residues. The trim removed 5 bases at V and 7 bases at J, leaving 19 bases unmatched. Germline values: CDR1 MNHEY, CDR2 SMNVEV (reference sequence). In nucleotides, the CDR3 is TGTGCCAGCAGTCCACGAGCGAAGGGCGGGGGGGCGAGGCATACGCAGTATTTT. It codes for CASSPRAKGGGARHTQYF.

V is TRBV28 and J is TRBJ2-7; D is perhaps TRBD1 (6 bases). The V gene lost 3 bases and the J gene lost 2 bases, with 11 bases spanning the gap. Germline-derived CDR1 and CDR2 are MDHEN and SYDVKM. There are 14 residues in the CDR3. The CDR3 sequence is CASSLSQGTYEQYF. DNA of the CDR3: TGTGCCAGCAGTTTGAGTCAGGGGACCTACGAGCAGTACTTC.

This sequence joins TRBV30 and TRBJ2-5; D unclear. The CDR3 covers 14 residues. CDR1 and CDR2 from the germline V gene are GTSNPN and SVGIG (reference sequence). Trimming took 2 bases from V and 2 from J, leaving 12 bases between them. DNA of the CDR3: TGTGCCTGGAGTAAGGGCTTGAGACAAGAGACCCAGTACTTC. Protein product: CAWSKGLRQETQYF.

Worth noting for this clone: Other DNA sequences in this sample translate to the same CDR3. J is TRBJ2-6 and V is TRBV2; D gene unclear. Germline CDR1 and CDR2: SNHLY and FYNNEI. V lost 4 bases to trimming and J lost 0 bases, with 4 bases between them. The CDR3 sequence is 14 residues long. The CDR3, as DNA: TGTGCCAGCAGTGTCCGCTCTGGGGCCAACGTCCTGACTTTC. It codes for CASSVRSGANVLTF.

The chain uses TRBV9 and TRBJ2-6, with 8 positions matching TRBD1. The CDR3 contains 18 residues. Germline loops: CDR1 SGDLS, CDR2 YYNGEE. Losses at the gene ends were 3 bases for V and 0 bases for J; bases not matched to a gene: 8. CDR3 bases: TGTGCCAGCAGCGCCTGGACAGGGTACAACTCTGGGGCCAACGTCCTGACTTTC. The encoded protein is CASSAWTGYNSGANVLTF.

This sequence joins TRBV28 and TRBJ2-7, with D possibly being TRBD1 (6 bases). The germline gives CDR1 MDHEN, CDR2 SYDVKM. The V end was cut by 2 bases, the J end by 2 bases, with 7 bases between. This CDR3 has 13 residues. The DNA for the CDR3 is TGTGCCAGCAGTTTACCAGGGGCCTACGAGCAGTACTTC. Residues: CASSLPGAYEQYF.

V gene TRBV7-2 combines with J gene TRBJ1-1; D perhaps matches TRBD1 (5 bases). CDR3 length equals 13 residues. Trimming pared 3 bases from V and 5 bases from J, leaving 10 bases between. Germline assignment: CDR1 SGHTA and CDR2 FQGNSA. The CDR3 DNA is TGTGCCAGCAGCTTGGGGGGAGGAACTGAAGCTTTCTTT. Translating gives CASSLGGGTEAFF.

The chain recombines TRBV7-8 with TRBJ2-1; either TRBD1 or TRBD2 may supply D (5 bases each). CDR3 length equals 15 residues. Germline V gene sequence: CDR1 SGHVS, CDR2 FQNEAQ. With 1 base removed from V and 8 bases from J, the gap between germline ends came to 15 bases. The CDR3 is CASSLVAGAVDEQFF. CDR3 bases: TGTGCCAGCAGCTTAGTGGCCGGGGCGGTTGATGAGCAGTTCTTC.

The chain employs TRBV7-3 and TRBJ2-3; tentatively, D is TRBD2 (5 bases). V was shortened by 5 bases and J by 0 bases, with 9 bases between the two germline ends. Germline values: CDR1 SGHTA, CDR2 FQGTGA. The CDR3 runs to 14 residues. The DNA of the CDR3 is TGTGCCAGCAGCAAACTAGGAAGCACAGATACGCAGTATTTT. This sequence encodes CASSKLGSTDTQYF.

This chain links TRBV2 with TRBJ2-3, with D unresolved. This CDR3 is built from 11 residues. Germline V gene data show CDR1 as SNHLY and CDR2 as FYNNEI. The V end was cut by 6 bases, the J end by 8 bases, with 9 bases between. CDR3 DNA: TGTGCCAGCAGCCCATTTATTACGCAGTATTTT. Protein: CASSPFITQYF.

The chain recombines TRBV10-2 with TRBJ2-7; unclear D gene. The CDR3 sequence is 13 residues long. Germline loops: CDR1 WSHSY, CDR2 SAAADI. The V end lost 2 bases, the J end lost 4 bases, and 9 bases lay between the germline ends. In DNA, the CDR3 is TGCGCCAGCAGTGAGGGTGTCGAATACGAGCAGTACGTC. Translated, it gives CASSEGVEYEQYV.

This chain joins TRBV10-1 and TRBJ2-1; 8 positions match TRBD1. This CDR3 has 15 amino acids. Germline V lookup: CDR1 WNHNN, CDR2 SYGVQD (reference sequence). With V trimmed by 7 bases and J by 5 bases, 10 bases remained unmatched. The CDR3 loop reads CASTLTGAKNNEQFF. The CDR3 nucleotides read TGCGCCAGCACCTTGACAGGGGCTAAGAACAATGAGCAGTTCTTC.

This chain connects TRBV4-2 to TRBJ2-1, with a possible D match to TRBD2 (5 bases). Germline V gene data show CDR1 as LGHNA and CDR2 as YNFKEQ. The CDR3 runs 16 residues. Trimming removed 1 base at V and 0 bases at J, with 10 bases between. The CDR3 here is CASSQGRGSSYNEQFF. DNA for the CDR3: TGTGCCAGCAGCCAAGGACGGGGTTCCTCCTACAATGAGCAGTTCTTC.

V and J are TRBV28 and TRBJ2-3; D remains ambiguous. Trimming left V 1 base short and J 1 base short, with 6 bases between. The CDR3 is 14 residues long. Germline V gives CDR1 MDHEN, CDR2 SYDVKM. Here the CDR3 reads CASSLSLGTDTQYF. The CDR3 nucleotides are TGTGCCAGCAGTTTATCACTCGGCACAGATACGCAGTATTTT.

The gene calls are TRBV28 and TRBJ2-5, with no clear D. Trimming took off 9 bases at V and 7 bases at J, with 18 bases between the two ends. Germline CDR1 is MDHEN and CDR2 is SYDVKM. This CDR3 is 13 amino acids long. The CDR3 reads CASGSGPIATQYF. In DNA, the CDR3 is TGTGCCAGTGGTTCCGGGCCTATCGCGACCCAGTACTTC.

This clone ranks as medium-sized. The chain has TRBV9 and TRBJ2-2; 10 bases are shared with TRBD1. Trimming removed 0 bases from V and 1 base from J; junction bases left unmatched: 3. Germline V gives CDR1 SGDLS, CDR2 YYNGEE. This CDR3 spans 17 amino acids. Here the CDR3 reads CASSVARDRGNTGELFF. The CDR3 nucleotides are TGTGCCAGCAGCGTAGCAAGGGACAGGGGGAACACCGGGGAGCTGTTTTTT.

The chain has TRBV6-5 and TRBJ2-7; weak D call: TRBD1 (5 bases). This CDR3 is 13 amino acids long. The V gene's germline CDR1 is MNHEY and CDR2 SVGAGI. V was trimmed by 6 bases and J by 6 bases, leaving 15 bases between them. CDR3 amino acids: CASSPIRTGEQYF. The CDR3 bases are TGTGCCAGCAGCCCTATAAGAACAGGCGAGCAGTACTTC.

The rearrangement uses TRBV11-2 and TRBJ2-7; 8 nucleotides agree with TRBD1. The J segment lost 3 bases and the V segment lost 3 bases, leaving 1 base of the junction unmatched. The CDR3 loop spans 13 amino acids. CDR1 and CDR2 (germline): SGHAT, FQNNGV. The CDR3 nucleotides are TGTGCCAGCAGCTTTGGGACAGGCTACGAGCAGTACGTC. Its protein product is CASSFGTGYEQYV.

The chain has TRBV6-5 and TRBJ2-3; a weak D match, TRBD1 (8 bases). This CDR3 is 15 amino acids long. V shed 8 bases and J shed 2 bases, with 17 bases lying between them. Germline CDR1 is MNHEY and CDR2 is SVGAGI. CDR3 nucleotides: TGTGCCAGCGCAAACAGGGGGGGATCCACAGATACGCAGTATTTT. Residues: CASANRGGSTDTQYF.